This T cell receptor beta chain was identified during a study of blood T cell repertoires in COVID-19. Turning to the study itself: Donors in the United States, Italy and Spain gave samples during acute or convalescent COVID-19. PBMCs, B-cell-depleted T cells, or T cells provided the cDNA or gDNA that made up the material.

Authors' methods: Amplifying reference gene primers gave estimates of nucleated cell counts. This table comes from immunoSEQ multiplex PCR, and its TCRdb copy is limited to in-frame clones, with some not included. Clone size and V and J calls were adopted from that table, with D and trimming inferred from the DNA. The sample records over 150,000 clones, around 83% being singletons. The CDR3 covers 14 residues. Germline V CDR1 and CDR2: MDHEN, SYDVKM. V was clipped by 3 bases and J by 4 bases, with 7 bases between them. The sample was peripheral blood. The chain combines TRBV28 with TRBJ1-6, with D unresolved. The origin of this receptor is an older woman who had recovered from COVID-19. CDR3 region: CASSLRQYNSPLHF. CDR3 nucleotides: TGTGCCAGCAGTTTGAGGCAGTATAATTCACCCCTCCACTTT.